These T cell receptor beta chains were read from a single sample in a study of T cells in Graves' hyperthyroidism and ophthalmopathy. TCRdb re-called the multiplex PCR reads with MiXCR, one entry per CDR3 protein. The repertoire has over 250,000 distinct CDR3 sequences, more than 15% of them found once; the top ten carry approximately 60%. What was sequenced was blood. Receptor source: an older woman with Graves' ophthalmopathy. The CDR3 runs from the conserved cysteine through the conserved F or W. D genes are given only for firm matches. Size tells how often a clone was seen (once, few, many) or the class of an expanded clone, and some rows leave it out.

>TRBV29-1|TRBJ1-4|13|.|few
TGCAGCGTTGAAGTGGGGCGCGGTGAAAAACTGTTTTTT
CSVEVGRGEKLFF
>TRBV29-1|TRBJ2-5|12|.|.
TGCAGCGTCGGCAAGAACTTAGAGACCCAGTACTTC
CSVGKNLETQYF
>TRBV20-1|TRBJ2-7|15|.|many
TGCAGTGCTAGAGTCATCGGACAGATCATCTACGAGCAGTACTTC
CSARVIGQIIYEQYF
>TRBV27|TRBJ2-5|14|TRBD1|many
TGTGCCAGCTCCCCGGGACAGGGGACGGGGACCCAGTACTTC
CASSPGQGTGTQYF
>TRBV20-1|TRBJ2-5|13|.|few
TGCAGTGCCCCGAAGGGCAGCCAAGAGACCCAGTACTTC
CSAPKGSQETQYF
>TRBV5-4|TRBJ2-7|14|TRBD2|.
TGTGCCAGCAGCTCAGCGGGAGGGTTCTACGAGCAGTACTTC
CASSSAGGFYEQYF
>TRBV12-3/TRBV12-4|TRBJ2-1|16|TRBD2|.
TGTGCCAGCACCCCGACTAGCGGAAGCTCCTACAATGAGCAGTTCTTC
CASTPTSGSSYNEQFF
>TRBV9|TRBJ2-1|15|.|many
TGTGCCAGCAGCGTAGGTCCCACCCGGAACAATGAGCAGTTCTTC
CASSVGPTRNNEQFF
>TRBV6-2/TRBV6-3|TRBJ1-5|13|.|.
TGTGCCAGCAGTTATAAGGCAGATCAGCCCCAGCATTTT
CASSYKADQPQHF
>TRBV7-2|TRBJ2-5|14|.|many
TGTGCCAGCAGCTTAGCGCCGGGACAAGAGACCCAGTACTTC
CASSLAPGQETQYF
>TRBV28|TRBJ2-7|12|.|many
TGTGCCAGCAGTTTAAGAGGGGACGAGCAGTACTTC
CASSLRGDEQYF
>TRBV27|TRBJ2-7|13|.|.
TGTGCCAGCAGCAGAGAGCGACTACGGGAGCAGTACTTC
CASSRERLREQYF